The next 19 T cell receptor beta chains were all read from a single sample in a study of radiation and T cells in renal cell carcinoma. The time point is: blood 4 weeks post-SBRT, at nephrectomy. The treatment is: 15 Gy SBRT to primary tumor, nephrectomy 4 weeks later. This table comes from immunoSEQ multiplex PCR, and its TCRdb copy is limited to in-frame clones, with some not included. The sample has over 90,000 clones; around 83% are singletons. Material: blood, obtained from a patient whose treatment included radiotherapy and nephrectomy. The receptors were sampled from a man aged 55 to 69 with renal cell carcinoma.

The chain couples TRBV28 to TRBJ2-3; perhaps TRBD2 as D (6 bases). Germline CDR1 MDHEN, CDR2 SYDVKM. This CDR3 contains 12 residues. The ends were cut back, 7 bases at V and 1 base at J, with 6 bases in the middle. Here the CDR3 reads CASTGGTDTQYF. As DNA, the CDR3 is TGTGCCAGCACGGGGGGCACAGATACGCAGTATTTT.

This sequence joins TRBV5-1 and TRBJ2-3, with D perhaps matching TRBD2 (5 bases). Germline V lookup: CDR1 SGHRS, CDR2 YFSETQ. V lost 0 bases, J lost 0 bases, and 23 bases lay in between. The length of the CDR3 is 20 residues. The CDR3 loop is CASSLEGRMTKSSSTDTQYF. The CDR3 DNA reads TGCGCCAGCAGCTTGGAGGGCCGTATGACTAAGTCCTCTAGCACAGATACGCAGTATTTT.

The rearrangement uses TRBV4-2 and TRBJ1-2; tentative D call: TRBD1 (5 bases). This CDR3 comprises 14 residues. Trimming pared 0 bases from V and 8 bases from J, leaving 13 bases between. The germline V gene encodes CDR1 LGHNA and CDR2 YNFKEQ. As DNA, the CDR3 is TGTGCCAGCAGCCAAGATGGGGCCTGGGAGGGCTACACCTTC. Its translation is CASSQDGAWEGYTF.

This clone appeared once. V usage is TRBV27 and J usage is TRBJ2-7; 7 nucleotides agree with TRBD2. The CDR3 length is 13 residues. Germline V CDR1 and CDR2: MNHEY, SMNVEV (reference sequence). The V gene end was trimmed by 9 bases and the J gene end by 4 bases; junction bases not matched to a gene: 9. DNA of the CDR3: TGTGCCAGGGGGGGGTCAGGAGCTTACGAGCAGTACTTC. Amino acid sequence: CARGGSGAYEQYF.

J is TRBJ1-1 and V is TRBV5-1, with TRBD1 identical over 7 bases. The junction had 11 bases not matched to a gene; V was cut back by 5 bases and J by 1 base. The germline gives CDR1 SGHRS, CDR2 YFSETQ. This CDR3 has 16 residues. This chain's CDR3 is CASRITYWTGNTEAFF. The CDR3 bases are TGCGCCAGCAGGATAACCTATTGGACAGGGAACACTGAAGCTTTCTTT.

The V gene is TRBV5-6, the J gene TRBJ2-7; D possibly matches TRBD1 or TRBD2 (5 bases each). Deletions cut 0 bases from V and 3 bases from J, with 10 bases between. Germline V gives CDR1 SGHDT, CDR2 YYEEEE. The CDR3 is made up of 14 amino acids. In DNA, the CDR3 is TGTGCCAGCAGCTTGGGGGACGGCTACTACGAGCAGTACTTC. Amino acid sequence: CASSLGDGYYEQYF.

For the CDR3, the DNA is TGTGCCAGCAGCTTAGGGAGCCCTAGCACAGATACGCAGTATTTT. Protein sequence: CASSLGSPSTDTQYF. This chain joins TRBV7-2 and TRBJ2-3; D is unresolved. The ends were cut back, 1 base at V and 0 bases at J, with 8 bases in the middle. This CDR3 is 15 amino acids long. Germline V gene data show CDR1 as SGHTA and CDR2 as FQGNSA.

This chain links TRBV7-2 with TRBJ2-1, with D tentatively TRBD2 (7 bases). From germline, CDR1 is SGHTA and CDR2 FQGNSA. This CDR3 region has 13 residues. The V gene lost 2 bases and the J gene lost 8 bases, with 10 bases spanning the gap. CDR3 region: CASSLTRGHEQFF. CDR3 nucleotides: TGTGCCAGCAGCTTAACGCGGGGGCATGAGCAGTTCTTC.

V gene TRBV28 combines with J gene TRBJ1-4, with a weak D call TRBD1 (5 bases). In germline, CDR1 is MDHEN, CDR2 SYDVKM. Between the trimmed V and J ends, which lost 6 bases and 5 bases, there was a span of 16 bases. The CDR3 runs to 15 residues. The CDR3 DNA reads as TGTGCCAGCAGGAGGTCGGGGGGTGAGAATGAAAAACTGTTTTTT. The encoded protein is CASRRSGGENEKLFF.

The gene calls are TRBV23-1 and TRBJ2-7; D is undetermined. TRBV23-1 is an ORF for which the function is uncertain. The CDR3 covers 15 residues. The ends were cut back, 0 bases at V and 2 bases at J, with 11 bases in the middle. The DNA of the CDR3 is TGCGCCAGCAGTCAATCAGCCCTGGCAGCCTACGAGCAGTACTTC. As protein: CASSQSALAAYEQYF.

The V call is TRBV18, the J call TRBJ1-1, with D hard to call. V shed 2 bases and J shed 9 bases, with 10 bases lying between them. The CDR3 runs 12 residues. Germline loops: CDR1 KGHSH, CDR2 LQKENI. CDR3: CASSPAGNKAFF. CDR3 sequence (DNA): TGTGCCAGCTCACCAGCGGGGAATAAAGCTTTCTTT.

This clone was seen a few times. V gene TRBV13 combines with J gene TRBJ2-7, with TRBD2 as a possible D gene (6 bases). The germline V gene has CDR1 PRHDT and CDR2 FYEKMQ (reference sequence). V dropped 5 bases and J dropped 2 bases, with 16 bases sitting between them. This CDR3 is built from 15 residues. The CDR3 region has the DNA TGTGCCAGCAGCGGAGGAGGGCCCTCCCCCTACGAGCAGTACTTC. It codes for CASSGGGPSPYEQYF.

The genes are TRBV5-1 and TRBJ1-6, with a weak D call TRBD1 (5 bases). The CDR3 loop spans 15 amino acids. Per germline, CDR1 SGHRS and CDR2 YFSETQ. V was clipped by 0 bases and J by 8 bases, with 12 bases between them. DNA of the CDR3: TGCGCCAGCAGCTTGGAAGGGGCTGAGGATTCACCCCTCCACTTT. The encoded protein is CASSLEGAEDSPLHF.

This chain joins TRBV27 and TRBJ2-7, with D perhaps given as TRBD1 or TRBD2 (5 bases each). The ends were cut back, 5 bases at V and 3 bases at J, with 17 bases in the middle. Germline CDR1 is MNHEY and CDR2 is SMNVEV (reference sequence). The CDR3 length is 15 residues. CDR3 sequence: CASSPPGAGHYEQYF. The CDR3, as DNA: TGTGCCAGCAGTCCCCCCGGGGCAGGGCACTACGAGCAGTACTTC.

The chain combines TRBV19 with TRBJ2-6; no firm D call. The germline V and J ends were trimmed by 9 bases and 2 bases, with 8 bases remaining between them. Germline loops: CDR1 LNHDA, CDR2 SQIVND (reference sequence). This CDR3 spans 13 amino acids. Here the CDR3 DNA reads TGTGCCAGCGAGGCCCCTGGGGCCAACGTCCTGACTTTC. Its protein product is CASEAPGANVLTF.

V gene TRBV9 combines with J gene TRBJ2-3; D could derive from TRBD1 or TRBD2 (5 bases each). The germline CDR1 and CDR2 sequences are SGDLS and YYNGEE. The length of the CDR3 is 18 residues. Trimming removed 0 bases at V and 0 bases at J, with 17 bases between. CDR3 in amino acids: CASSVGGVFLTSTDTQYF. CDR3 nucleotides: TGTGCCAGCAGCGTAGGAGGGGTCTTTTTGACTAGCACAGATACGCAGTATTTT.

CDR3 amino acids: CASSRLAGGNTGELFF. CDR3 nucleotide sequence: TGTGCCAGCTCACGACTAGCGGGAGGGAACACCGGGGAGCTGTTTTTT. This chain joins TRBV18 and TRBJ2-2; 13 nucleotides match TRBD2. The germline V gene has CDR1 KGHSH and CDR2 LQKENI. Germline trimming cut 4 bases from V and 1 base from J; bases unmatched to any gene: 0. The CDR3 length is 16 residues.

This clone was counted a few times. The chain couples TRBV5-1 to TRBJ2-3; a possible D gene is TRBD1 (6 bases). V lost 4 bases and J 5 bases, leaving 11 bases between the germline ends. CDR1 is SGHRS, CDR2 YFSETQ, per germline. This CDR3 has 13 amino acids. CDR3 in DNA: TGCGCCAGCAGCAGGGGGAGCGGAGATACGCAGTATTTT. Its protein is CASSRGSGDTQYF. The whole variable domain, filled in from reference TRBV5-1 and TRBJ2-3, reads KAGVTQTPRYLIKTRGQQVTLSCSPISGHRSVSWYQQTPGQGLQFLFEYFSETQRNKGNFPGRFSGRQFSNSRSEMNVSTLELGDSALYLCASSRGSGDTQYFGPGTRLTVL.

This chain links TRBV10-2 with TRBJ2-2; the D call may be TRBD1 or TRBD2 (5 bases each). Germline values: CDR1 WSHSY, CDR2 SAAADI. Trimming shortened V by 7 bases and J by 4 bases, and 10 bases separated the two germline ends. The length of the CDR3 is 13 residues. CDR3 amino acids: CASNPGTTGELFF. The DNA for the CDR3 is TGCGCCAGCAACCCAGGGACCACCGGGGAGCTGTTTTTT.